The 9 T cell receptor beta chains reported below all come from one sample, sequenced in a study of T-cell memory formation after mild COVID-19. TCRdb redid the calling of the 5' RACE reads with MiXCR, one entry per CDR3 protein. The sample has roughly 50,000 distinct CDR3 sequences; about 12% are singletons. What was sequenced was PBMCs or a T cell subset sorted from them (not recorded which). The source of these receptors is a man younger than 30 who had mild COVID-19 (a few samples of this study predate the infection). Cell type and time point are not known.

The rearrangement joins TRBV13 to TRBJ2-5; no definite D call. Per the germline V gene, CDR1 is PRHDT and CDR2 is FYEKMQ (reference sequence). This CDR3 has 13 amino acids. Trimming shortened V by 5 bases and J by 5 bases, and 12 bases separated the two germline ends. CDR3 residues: CASSPRTQETQYF. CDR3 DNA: TGTGCCAGCAGCCCCCGTACCCAGGAGACCCAGTACTTC.

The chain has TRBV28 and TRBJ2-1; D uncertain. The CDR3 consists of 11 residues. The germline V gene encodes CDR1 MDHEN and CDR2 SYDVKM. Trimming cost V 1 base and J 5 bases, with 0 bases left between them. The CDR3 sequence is CASSLYNEQFF. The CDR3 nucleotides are TGTGCCAGCAGTTTATACAATGAGCAGTTCTTC.

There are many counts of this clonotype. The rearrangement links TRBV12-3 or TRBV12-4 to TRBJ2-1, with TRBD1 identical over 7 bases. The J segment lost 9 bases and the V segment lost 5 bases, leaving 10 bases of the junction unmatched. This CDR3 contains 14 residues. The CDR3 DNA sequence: TGTGCCAGCAGTAGTACACGGAAGGGGGCTGAGCAGTTCTTC. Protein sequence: CASSSTRKGAEQFF.

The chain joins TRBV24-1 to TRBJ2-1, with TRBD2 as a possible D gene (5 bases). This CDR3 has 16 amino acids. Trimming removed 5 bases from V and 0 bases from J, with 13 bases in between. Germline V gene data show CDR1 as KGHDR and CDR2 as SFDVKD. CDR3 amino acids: CATSAALVSSYNEQFF. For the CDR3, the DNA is TGTGCCACCAGTGCCGCACTAGTTAGCTCCTACAATGAGCAGTTCTTC.

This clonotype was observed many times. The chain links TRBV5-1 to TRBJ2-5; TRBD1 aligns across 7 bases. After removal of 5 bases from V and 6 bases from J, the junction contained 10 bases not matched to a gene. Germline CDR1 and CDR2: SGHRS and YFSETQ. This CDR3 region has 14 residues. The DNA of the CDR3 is TGCGCCAGCAGTCTTACAGGGGATGAGAAGACCCAGTACTTC. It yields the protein CASSLTGDEKTQYF.

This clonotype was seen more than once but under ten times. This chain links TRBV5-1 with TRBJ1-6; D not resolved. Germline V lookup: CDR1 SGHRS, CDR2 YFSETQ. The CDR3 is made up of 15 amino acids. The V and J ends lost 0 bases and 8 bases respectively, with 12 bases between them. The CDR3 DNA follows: TGCGCCAGCAGCTTGGGGTTGGGTGATTATTCACCCCTCCACTTT. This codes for CASSLGLGDYSPLHF.

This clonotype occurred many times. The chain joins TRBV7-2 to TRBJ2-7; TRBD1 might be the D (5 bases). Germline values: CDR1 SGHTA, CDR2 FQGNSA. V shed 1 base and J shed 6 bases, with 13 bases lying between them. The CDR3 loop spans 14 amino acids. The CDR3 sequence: CASSLGGGHIEQYV. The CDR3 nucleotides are TGTGCCAGCAGCTTAGGGGGCGGACACATCGAGCAGTACGTC.

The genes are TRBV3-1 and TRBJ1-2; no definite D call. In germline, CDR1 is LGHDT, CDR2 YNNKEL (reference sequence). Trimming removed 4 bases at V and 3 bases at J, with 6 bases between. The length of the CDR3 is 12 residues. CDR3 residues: CASSPGHYGYTF. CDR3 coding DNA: TGTGCCAGCAGCCCTGGACACTATGGCTACACCTTC. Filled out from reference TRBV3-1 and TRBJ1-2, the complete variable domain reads DTAVSQTPKYLVTQMGNDKSIKCEQNLGHDTMYWYKQDSKKFLKIMFSYNNKELIINETVPNRFSPKSPDKAHLNLHINSLELGDSAVYFCASSPGHYGYTFGSGTRLTVV.

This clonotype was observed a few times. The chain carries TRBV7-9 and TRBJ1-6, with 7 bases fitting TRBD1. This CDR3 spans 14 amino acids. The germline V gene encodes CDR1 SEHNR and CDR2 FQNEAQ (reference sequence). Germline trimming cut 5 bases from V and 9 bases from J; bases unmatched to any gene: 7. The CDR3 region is CASSAGTDSSPLHF. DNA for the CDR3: TGTGCCAGCAGCGCGGGGACAGATAGTTCACCCCTCCACTTT. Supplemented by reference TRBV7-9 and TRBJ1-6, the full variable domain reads DTGVSQNPRHKITKRGQNVTFRCDPISEHNRLYWYRQTLGQGPEFLTYFQNEAQLEKSRLLSDRFSAERPKGSFSTLEIQRTEQGDSAMYLCASSAGTDSSPLHFGNGTRLTVT.